This T cell receptor beta chain was recorded in a study of T cells in Graves' hyperthyroidism and ophthalmopathy. Study results and limitations: A median 6.5 months before onset, the model predicted ophthalmopathy. Most clonotypes expanded in the thyroid (above 0.001) were also present in blood.

This CDR3 region has 13 residues. In its sample, this clonotype was seen many times. Its antigen is still unknown. Relative to the germline gene, one junction end is altered; a read error may explain this. RNA transcripts served as the template for amplifying TCR beta CDR3 regions. A set of HTBI primers served as the primers for a first-round RT-PCR of the TCR CDR3. TCRdb analysed the multiplex PCR reads with MiXCR anew, one entry per CDR3 protein. Among roughly 500,000 distinct CDR3 sequences listed, 46% were seen once. Based on clinical symptoms, serum thyroxine and TRAb, thyroid ultrasound and orbital computed tomography, diagnoses were reached.

The sequencing input was peripheral blood or thyroid tissue (not recorded which). This sequence joins TRBV12-3 or TRBV12-4 and TRBJ2-7; D possibly matches TRBD1 or TRBD2 (6 bases each). This TCR derives from an adult woman with Graves' disease, either hyperthyroidism or ophthalmopathy (not recorded which). CDR3 sequence: CASSLGGTYEQYF. DNA for the CDR3: TGTGCCAGCAGCTTAGGGGGGACCTACGAGCAGTACTTC.